These 31 T cell receptor beta chains came from one sample sequenced in a study of T cell repertoires in ileal Crohn's disease. The protocol was immunoSEQ multiplex PCR, while the TCRdb copy is restricted to in-frame clones and leaves out a portion. The sample records about 60,000 clones, around 90% being singletons. Time point indicated: neoterminal ileum biopsy at postoperative endoscopy, about 6 months after surgery. Source material: ileal tissue. The receptor source for this set is an adult with Crohn's disease.

The chain has TRBV5-1 and TRBJ2-2; D remains unclear. The germline gives CDR1 SGHRS, CDR2 YFSETQ. The CDR3 runs 15 residues. Deletions cut 0 bases from V and 3 bases from J, with 9 bases between. For the CDR3, the DNA is TGCGCCAGCAGCTTGGCTGCGTCGGACACCGGGGAGCTGTTTTTT. It translates to CASSLAASDTGELFF.

This chain connects TRBV27 to TRBJ2-7; D may be TRBD2 (7 bases). Looked up from germline, CDR1 is MNHEY and CDR2 is SMNVEV (reference sequence). V was trimmed by 7 bases and J by 2 bases, leaving 15 bases between them. The CDR3 spans 14 residues. The DNA for the CDR3 is TGTGCCAGCACCTTAACCGGGGGGCCCTACGAGCAGTACTTC. This encodes CASTLTGGPYEQYF.

The CDR3 nucleotides read TGTGCCAGTAGTAGAACGGCAACTAATGAAAAACTGTTTTTT. It specifies CASSRTATNEKLFF. The rearrangement uses TRBV6-5 and TRBJ1-4; D not certain. This CDR3 is 14 amino acids long. V dropped 9 bases and J dropped 0 bases, with 11 bases sitting between them. The germline CDR1 and CDR2 sequences are MNHEY and SVGAGI.

The chain joins TRBV7-8 to TRBJ2-7; 8 positions match TRBD1. Trimming cost V 0 bases and J 3 bases; bases outside gene matches: 7. Per the germline V gene, CDR1 is SGHVS and CDR2 is FQNEAQ. This CDR3 spans 16 amino acids. The CDR3 loop reads CASSLASGTGLYEQYV. For the CDR3, the DNA is TGTGCCAGCAGCTTAGCGTCCGGGACAGGACTCTACGAGCAGTACGTC.

This sequence joins TRBV6-1 and TRBJ1-5; 9 bases are a match to TRBD1. V gave up 1 base and J gave up 0 bases; unmatched junction bases: 10. Germline loops: CDR1 MNHNS, CDR2 SASEGT. CDR3 length equals 19 residues. The CDR3 DNA follows: TGTGCCAGCAGTGAAGGTGGACAGGGGTTTCCGTATAGCAATCAGCCCCAGCATTTT. Translating it yields CASSEGGQGFPYSNQPQHF.

The chain uses TRBV18 and TRBJ1-1; 7 bases agree with TRBD1. V lost 5 bases and J lost 0; bases outside the gene matches: 0. Germline loops: CDR1 KGHSH, CDR2 LQKENI. CDR3 length equals 13 residues. CDR3 region: CASSGTVNTEAFF. CDR3 bases: TGTGCCAGCTCAGGGACAGTGAACACTGAAGCTTTCTTT.

On this clone: One junction end disagrees with the germline gene, perhaps due to a read error. The chain is built from TRBV5-6 and TRBJ1-2; perhaps TRBD1 as D (6 bases). Looked up from germline, CDR1 is SGHDT and CDR2 is YYEEEE. The CDR3 is 13 amino acids. The CDR3 DNA follows: TGTGCCAGCAGCTCGTTACAGGGAGGGAAGGAGGCCTTC. This encodes CASSSLQGGKEAF. Supplemented by reference TRBV5-6 and TRBJ1-2, the full variable domain reads DAGVTQSPTHLIKTRGQQVTLRCSPKSGHDTVSWYQQALGQGPQFIFQYYEEEERQRGNFPDRFSGHQFPNYSSELNVNALLLGDSALYLCASSSLQGGKEAFGSGTRLTVV.

The V gene is TRBV18, the J gene TRBJ1-3, with a weak D call TRBD1 (6 bases). Deletions cut 4 bases from V and 1 base from J, with 14 bases between. From germline, CDR1 is KGHSH and CDR2 LQKENI. The CDR3 spans 16 residues. This CDR3 reads CASSQGQISSGNTIYF. The CDR3, as DNA: TGTGCCAGCTCACAGGGACAAATCTCTTCTGGAAACACCATATATTTT. Full variable domain (outside the CDR3, taken from reference TRBV18 and TRBJ1-3): NAGVMQNPRHLVRRRGQEARLRCSPMKGHSHVYWYRQLPEEGLKFMVYLQKENIIDESGMPKERFSAEFPKEGPSILRIQQVVRGDSAAYFCASSQGQISSGNTIYFGEGSWLTVV.

The rearrangement uses TRBV9 and TRBJ2-6; unclear D gene. The CDR3 spans 17 residues. Trimming stripped 0 bases from V and 2 bases from J, with 12 bases between. Germline V gene data show CDR1 as SGDLS and CDR2 as YYNGEE. Written as DNA, the CDR3 is TGTGCCAGCAGCGTAGAGGCCAGTCGGGCTGGGGCCAACGTCCTGACTTTC. Encoded protein: CASSVEASRAGANVLTF.

The chain combines TRBV7-3 with TRBJ1-1; TRBD1 agrees at 7 bases. The length of the CDR3 is 15 residues. The junction had 6 bases not matched to a gene; V was cut back by 5 bases and J by 0 bases. The germline CDR1 and CDR2 sequences are SGHTA and FQGTGA. CDR3: CASSQTGSMNTEAFF. Written as DNA, the CDR3 is TGTGCCAGCAGCCAGACAGGGTCTATGAACACTGAAGCTTTCTTT.

The chain carries TRBV7-2 and TRBJ2-7, with TRBD1 matching over 7 bases. The CDR3 extends over 14 amino acids. Germline V CDR1 and CDR2: SGHTA, FQGNSA. V was pared by 5 bases and J by 3 bases, with 7 bases of the junction left unmatched. The CDR3 DNA reads TGTGCCAGCAGCCCCAGACAGGGCCGCTACGAGCAGTACTTC. Residues: CASSPRQGRYEQYF.

The rearrangement joins TRBV25-1 to TRBJ2-1; TRBD1 agrees at 7 bases. The CDR3 runs to 13 residues. V shed 4 bases, J shed 3 bases, and the junction held 0 bases outside the gene matches. In germline, CDR1 is MGHDK, CDR2 SYGVNS. The CDR3, as DNA: TGTGCCAGCAGTGGGGACAGCTACAATGAGCAGTTCTTC. It is translated as CASSGDSYNEQFF.

The V gene is TRBV11-3, the J gene TRBJ1-1, with TRBD1 identical over 7 bases. This CDR3 comprises 14 residues. The germline V gene encodes CDR1 SGHNT and CDR2 YENEEA. The V and J ends lost 5 bases and 1 base, in that order; junction bases with no gene match: 4. The CDR3, as DNA: TGTGCCAGCAGCCAACAGGGGTGGAACACTGAAGCTTTCTTT. Translating it yields CASSQQGWNTEAFF.

The chain couples TRBV4-2 to TRBJ2-2; D perhaps matches TRBD1 (5 bases). V dropped 4 bases and J dropped 8 bases, with 8 bases sitting between them. Germline assignment: CDR1 LGHNA and CDR2 YNFKEQ. The CDR3 spans 12 residues. The CDR3: CASSPYRGELFF. Here the CDR3 DNA reads TGTGCCAGCAGCCCCTACAGGGGGGAGCTGTTTTTT.

The rearrangement links TRBV7-9 to TRBJ1-2, with 8 bases identical to TRBD1. The CDR3 totals 15 residues. From germline, CDR1 is SEHNR and CDR2 FQNEAQ (reference sequence). Unmatched junction bases numbered 8, after V lost 5 bases and J lost 3 bases. The CDR3 loop reads CASSPLAGGDYGYTF. The CDR3 DNA sequence: TGTGCCAGCAGCCCACTCGCAGGGGGCGACTATGGCTACACCTTC.

The chain employs TRBV11-3 and TRBJ2-2; 12 nucleotides line up with TRBD2. V gave up 5 bases and J gave up 8 bases; unmatched junction bases: 9. Germline CDR1 and CDR2: SGHNT and YENEEA. This CDR3 is 16 amino acids long. The CDR3 DNA follows: TGTGCCAGCAGCGGACGGACTAGCGGGAACTTGGGGGAGCTGTTTTTT. Translating gives CASSGRTSGNLGELFF. The whole variable domain, filled in from reference TRBV11-3 and TRBJ2-2, reads EAGVVQSPRYKIIEKKQPVAFWCNPISGHNTLYWYLQNLGQGPELLIRYENEEAVDDSQLPKDRFSAERLKGVDSTLKIQPAELGDSAVYLCASSGRTSGNLGELFFGEGSRLTVL.

The V and J genes are TRBV6-1 and TRBJ1-2; D remains ambiguous. CDR1 is MNHNS and CDR2 is SASEGT in the germline V gene. Trimming stripped 4 bases from V and 4 bases from J, with 10 bases between. This CDR3 is built from 13 residues. CDR3 DNA sequence: TGTGCCAGCAGTGTTCACACCTCCTATGGCTACACCTTC. This encodes CASSVHTSYGYTF.

The J gene is TRBJ1-1, the V gene TRBV19; 10 nucleotides line up with TRBD1. Unmatched junction bases numbered 8, after V lost 9 bases and J lost 1 base. The CDR3 runs to 15 residues. Germline V gives CDR1 LNHDA, CDR2 SQIVND (reference sequence). The CDR3 coding sequence is TGTGCCAGCTCAGACAGGGGGCGTAGGAACACTGAAGCTTTCTTT. Translation gives CASSDRGRRNTEAFF. Full variable domain (rest looked up from reference TRBV19 and TRBJ1-1): DGGITQSPKYLFRKEGQNVTLSCEQNLNHDAMYWYRQDPGQGLRLIYYSQIVNDFQKGDIAEGYSVSREKKESFPLTVTSAQKNPTAFYLCASSDRGRRNTEAFFGQGTRLTVV.

This clone has only one observation. The chain carries TRBV6-5 and TRBJ2-2; the match to TRBD1 covers 8 bases. The CDR3 has 14 residues. From germline, CDR1 is MNHEY and CDR2 SVGAGI. J was trimmed by 7 bases and V by 4 bases; bases with no gene match: 5. CDR3 protein: CASSWRQGNGELFF. DNA for the CDR3: TGTGCCAGCAGTTGGCGACAGGGGAACGGGGAGCTGTTTTTT.

This sequence joins TRBV6-1 and TRBJ1-4; possibly TRBD1 for D (6 bases). V was pared by 6 bases and J by 3 bases, with 11 bases between. Looked up from germline, CDR1 is MNHNS and CDR2 is SASEGT. The CDR3 is 14 amino acids. The CDR3 DNA reads TGTGCCAGCAGCCTGACAGGTCCTAATGAAAAACTGTTTTTT. Translated, it gives CASSLTGPNEKLFF.

The chain couples TRBV29-1 to TRBJ1-3, with D maybe TRBD1 (6 bases). This CDR3 spans 11 amino acids. Germline-derived CDR1 and CDR2 are SQVTM and ANQGSEA. V was pared by 4 bases and J by 7 bases, with 8 bases between. CDR3 protein: CSVVQGNTIYF. The CDR3, as DNA: TGCAGCGTTGTTCAGGGGAACACCATATATTTT.

The chain employs TRBV7-8 and TRBJ2-5; TRBD2 aligns across 8 bases. This CDR3 is built from 14 residues. Per the germline V gene, CDR1 is SGHVS and CDR2 is FQNEAQ. With 5 bases clipped from V and 3 bases from J, the junction kept 5 bases outside the gene matches. The CDR3 coding sequence is TGTGCCAGCAGCCTACCCGGGGGGGAAGAGACCCAGTACTTC. This translates into CASSLPGGEETQYF.

This clone was observed once. J is TRBJ1-6 and V is TRBV4-1; D perhaps matches TRBD1 (6 bases). Germline lookup yields CDR1 MGHRA and CDR2 YSYEKL. This CDR3 region has 16 residues. Between the trimmed V and J ends, which lost 1 base and 7 bases, there was a span of 14 bases. In nucleotides, the CDR3 is TGCGCCAGCAGCCAAGCCCCGCAGGGGCGGAATTCACCCCTCCACTTT. It is translated as CASSQAPQGRNSPLHF.

The V call is TRBV6-4, the J call TRBJ2-3, with D tentatively TRBD2 (6 bases). Trimming stripped 6 bases from V and 3 bases from J, with 22 bases between. Germline V CDR1 and CDR2: MRHNA, SNTAGT. The CDR3 totals 17 residues. Here the CDR3 reads CASRGPRRRETTDTQYF. The CDR3 DNA reads as TGTGCCAGCAGAGGCCCCCGAAGGCGGGAAACAACAGATACGCAGTATTTT.

This clone was counted only a few times. The chain employs TRBV18 and TRBJ2-3, with D possibly TRBD2 on 6 matching bases. Trimming took off 0 bases at V and 3 bases at J, with 10 bases between the two ends. CDR3 length: 15 residues. CDR1 and CDR2 from the germline V gene are KGHSH and LQKENI. The chain's CDR3 is CASSPPRGETDTQYF. In DNA form, the CDR3 reads TGTGCCAGCTCACCACCCCGCGGGGAAACAGATACGCAGTATTTT.

A single count supports this clone. This chain links TRBV10-3 with TRBJ1-6, with 8 bases aligning to TRBD1. The CDR3 spans 16 residues. J lost 5 bases, V lost 5 bases, and 8 bases had no gene match. CDR1 and CDR2 (germline): ENHRY, SYGVKD. In DNA form, the CDR3 reads TGTGCCATCAGTCTAGCGGGGACAGGAAATAATTCACCCCTCCACTTT. As protein: CAISLAGTGNNSPLHF.

This chain uses TRBV29-1 with TRBJ1-4; possibly TRBD1 for D (5 bases). This CDR3 is built from 12 residues. Germline CDR1 is SQVTM and CDR2 is ANQGSEA. V dropped 8 bases and J dropped 3 bases, with 10 bases sitting between them. CDR3 in DNA: TGCAGCACTTCAGGGTCTAATGAAAAACTGTTTTTT. Protein sequence: CSTSGSNEKLFF.

The V and J genes are TRBV25-1 and TRBJ2-1; a weak D match, TRBD2 (5 bases). V lost 11 bases and J 5 bases, leaving 19 bases between the germline ends. The CDR3 spans 14 residues. Germline loops: CDR1 MGHDK, CDR2 SYGVNS. In nucleotides, the CDR3 is TGTGCCGCAGCCCGTTCGGGGAAAGACAATGAGCAGTTCTTC. It is translated as CAAARSGKDNEQFF.

J is TRBJ1-2 and V is TRBV14, with 9 nucleotides matching TRBD1. The CDR3 is made up of 17 amino acids. CDR1 SGHDN and CDR2 FVKESK come from the germline V gene. After removal of 0 bases from V and 2 bases from J, the junction contained 7 bases not matched to a gene. DNA for the CDR3: TGTGCCAGCAGCCAAGATCAGGACGGGACAGGGAACTATGGCTACACCTTC. Encoded protein: CASSQDQDGTGNYGYTF. Filled out from reference TRBV14 and TRBJ1-2, the complete variable domain reads EAGVTQFPSHSVIEKGQTVTLRCDPISGHDNLYWYRRVMGKEIKFLLHFVKESKQDESGMPNNRFLAERTGGTYSTLKVQPAELEDSGVYFCASSQDQDGTGNYGYTFGSGTRLTVV.

This chain uses TRBV9 with TRBJ1-4, with a possible D match to TRBD1 (5 bases). The germline CDR1 and CDR2 sequences are SGDLS and YYNGEE. The V end was cut by 2 bases, the J end by 5 bases, with 10 bases between. The CDR3 covers 14 residues. The CDR3 reads CASSVGTENEKLFF. The CDR3 DNA reads as TGTGCCAGCAGCGTCGGGACTGAGAATGAAAAACTGTTTTTT.

This rearrangement joins TRBV9 to TRBJ2-1; 13 bases fit TRBD2. Germline assignment: CDR1 SGDLS and CDR2 YYNGEE. This CDR3 is 18 amino acids long. Trimming at V came to 3 bases and at J to 5 bases, leaving 11 bases not matched to a gene. CDR3 coding DNA: TGTGCCAGCAGCGAACGGACTAGCGGGAGTACCCCTGACAATGAGCAGTTCTTC. Residues: CASSERTSGSTPDNEQFF.